One and the same sample provided the 17 T cell receptor beta chains below, sequenced in a study of OX40 agonist ivuxolimab in advanced cancers. TCRdb keeps only in-frame clones here, not all; method: immunoSEQ multiplex PCR. The table lists 95,000 or so clones, about 91% of them singletons. The sample in question was CD4+ or CD8+ T cells sorted from blood, obtained in a trial of the OX40 agonist ivuxolimab. The receptors originated from an adult with an advanced solid tumor such as melanoma, head and neck, liver or kidney cancer.

The chain joins TRBV11-3 to TRBJ1-4; D is unresolved. The CDR3 is made up of 12 amino acids. V was shortened by 4 bases and J by 8 bases, with 8 bases between the two germline ends. Germline-derived CDR1 and CDR2 are SGHNT and YENEEA. CDR3 protein: CASSSAAEKLFF. For the CDR3, the DNA is TGTGCCAGCAGCTCAGCCGCGGAAAAACTGTTTTTT.

This clone has just one count. V and J are TRBV10-3 and TRBJ2-5; 10 bases match TRBD1. This CDR3 is 14 amino acids long. Germline CDR1 ENHRY, CDR2 SYGVKD. Trimming took 6 bases from V and 1 from J; bases not matched to a gene: 2. The CDR3 DNA reads TGTGCCATCAGGGGACAGGGGACCCAAGAGACCCAGTACTTC. Amino acid sequence: CAIRGQGTQETQYF.

V usage is TRBV11-2 and J usage is TRBJ2-5, with 15 bases aligning to TRBD2. With V trimmed by 5 bases and J by 4 bases, 8 bases remained unmatched. Germline-derived CDR1 and CDR2 are SGHAT and FQNNGV. The CDR3 is 17 residues long. The CDR3 protein is CASSPGTSGGHLETQYF. The CDR3 nucleotides read TGTGCCAGCAGCCCTGGGACTAGCGGGGGGCATCTAGAGACCCAGTACTTC.

This chain connects TRBV6-6 to TRBJ2-7, with D possibly matching TRBD1 (6 bases). The CDR3 covers 13 residues. The ends were cut back, 5 bases at V and 2 bases at J, with 10 bases in the middle. In germline, CDR1 is MNHNY, CDR2 SVGAGI (reference sequence). For the CDR3, the DNA is TGTGCCAGCAGTCTGGACAGAGCCTACGAGCAGTACTTC. This codes for CASSLDRAYEQYF.

The chain has TRBV11-3 and TRBJ1-1; no reliable D call. The CDR3 extends over 11 amino acids. CDR1 is SGHNT and CDR2 is YENEEA in the germline V gene. V lost 5 bases, J lost 8 bases, and 9 bases lay in between. The CDR3 protein is CASSAVGEAFF. The CDR3 DNA sequence: TGTGCCAGCAGCGCGGTTGGGGAAGCTTTCTTT. Full variable domain (missing parts from reference TRBV11-3 and TRBJ1-1): EAGVVQSPRYKIIEKKQPVAFWCNPISGHNTLYWYLQNLGQGPELLIRYENEEAVDDSQLPKDRFSAERLKGVDSTLKIQPAELGDSAVYLCASSAVGEAFFGQGTRLTVV.

The rearrangement joins TRBV18 to TRBJ2-3, with a weak D call TRBD2 (7 bases). V was clipped by 0 bases and J by 5 bases, with 9 bases between them. The CDR3 totals 14 residues. The germline V gene has CDR1 KGHSH and CDR2 LQKENI. The CDR3 here is CASSPPGGGDTQYF. The CDR3, as DNA: TGTGCCAGCTCACCACCGGGAGGGGGAGATACGCAGTATTTT.

The chain couples TRBV5-1 to TRBJ1-2; 12 nucleotides agree with TRBD1. This CDR3 has 14 residues. V shed 4 bases, J shed 7 bases, and the junction held 5 bases outside the gene matches. The V gene's germline CDR1 is SGHRS and CDR2 YFSETQ. Here the CDR3 DNA reads TGCGCCAGCAGCCAGGGACAGGGGGCGGGTGGCTACACCTTC. The encoded protein is CASSQGQGAGGYTF.

With regard to this clone: The sample contains more than one DNA sequence encoding this CDR3. The V and J genes are TRBV7-3 and TRBJ2-2, with 7 bases lining up with TRBD2. In germline, CDR1 is SGHTA, CDR2 FQGTGA. This CDR3 has 16 residues. The V and J ends lost 4 bases and 1 base, in that order; junction bases with no gene match: 6. The CDR3 nucleotides are TGTGCCAGCAGCTCTCGTGCGGGAGAGAACACCGGGGAGCTGTTTTTT. Protein product: CASSSRAGENTGELFF.

About this clone: The junction does not match germline at one end; this may be a read error. The V and J genes are TRBV2 and TRBJ1-2; 8 nucleotides agree with TRBD1. This CDR3 spans 15 amino acids. Germline values: CDR1 SNHLY, CDR2 FYNNEI. CDR3 DNA sequence: TGTGCCAGCAGCGAAGAGGACAGGGCACACTATGGCTACACCTTC. It encodes CASSEEDRAHYGYTF.

The chain has TRBV30 and TRBJ1-2; 10 nucleotides agree with TRBD1. The CDR3 contains 13 residues. Trimming took 1 base from V and 6 from J; bases not matched to a gene: 2. Germline CDR1 is GTSNPN and CDR2 is SVGIG (reference sequence). The CDR3 is CAWSGGQGHGYTF. The CDR3 DNA follows: TGTGCCTGGAGTGGGGGACAGGGGCATGGCTACACCTTC.

CDR3 protein: CASSLAGQGANTEAFF. The DNA for the CDR3 is TGTGCCAGCAGCTTAGCGGGCCAGGGGGCGAACACTGAAGCTTTCTTT. V gene TRBV7-6 combines with J gene TRBJ1-1; 8 nucleotides match TRBD1. This CDR3 is built from 16 residues. The germline CDR1 and CDR2 sequences are SGHVS and FNYEAQ. V trimming: 0 bases; J trimming: 1 base; junction bases outside the gene matches: 4.

The chain uses TRBV5-1 and TRBJ2-7; possibly TRBD1 for D (5 bases). Deletions cut 5 bases from V and 3 bases from J, with 9 bases between. Looked up from germline, CDR1 is SGHRS and CDR2 is YFSETQ. The CDR3 covers 12 residues. CDR3: CASRDTNYEQYF. Written as DNA, the CDR3 is TGCGCCAGCAGGGACACAAACTACGAGCAGTACTTC.

This clone has only one observation. The chain carries TRBV6-1 and TRBJ2-3; 7 positions match TRBD2. CDR1 MNHNS and CDR2 SASEGT come from the germline V gene. The J segment lost 3 bases and the V segment lost 4 bases, leaving 10 bases of the junction unmatched. The CDR3 totals 16 residues. CDR3 sequence: CASSGAGTKYTDTQYF. The CDR3 coding sequence is TGTGCCAGCAGTGGCGCCGGGACTAAGTATACAGATACGCAGTATTTT.

In this sample, this clone turned up once. J is TRBJ2-7 and V is TRBV18; D gene ambiguous. V lost 0 bases to trimming and J lost 2 bases, with 8 bases between them. Germline V gives CDR1 KGHSH, CDR2 LQKENI. This CDR3 has 14 amino acids. Here the CDR3 reads CASSPPSETYEQYF. CDR3 coding DNA: TGTGCCAGCTCACCACCGTCGGAAACCTACGAGCAGTACTTC.

The chain has TRBV6-6 and TRBJ2-7; 7 bases map to TRBD1. V lost 7 bases and J lost 3; bases outside the gene matches: 9. Germline V gives CDR1 MNHNY, CDR2 SVGAGI (reference sequence). This CDR3 has 14 amino acids. For the CDR3, the DNA is TGTGCCAGCACCTACGGGACAGAGTTCTACGAGCAGTACTTC. This translates into CASTYGTEFYEQYF.

J is TRBJ1-1 and V is TRBV7-6, with 7 bases fitting TRBD1. Trimming cost V 2 bases and J 0 bases; bases outside gene matches: 3. Germline loops: CDR1 SGHVS, CDR2 FNYEAQ. The length of the CDR3 is 15 residues. The CDR3 nucleotides read TGTGCCAGCAGCTTAATGGGACAGATGAACACTGAAGCTTTCTTT. Its translation: CASSLMGQMNTEAFF.

The rearrangement links TRBV5-1 to TRBJ1-1; 7 bases are a match to TRBD1. V shed 4 bases and J 5 bases; nucleotides not matched to a gene: 11. This CDR3 has 15 amino acids. Germline CDR1 and CDR2: SGHRS and YFSETQ. The CDR3 nucleotides are TGCGCCAGCAGCCGTACTCAGACAGGGAAGACTGAAGCTTTCTTT. Translated: CASSRTQTGKTEAFF.